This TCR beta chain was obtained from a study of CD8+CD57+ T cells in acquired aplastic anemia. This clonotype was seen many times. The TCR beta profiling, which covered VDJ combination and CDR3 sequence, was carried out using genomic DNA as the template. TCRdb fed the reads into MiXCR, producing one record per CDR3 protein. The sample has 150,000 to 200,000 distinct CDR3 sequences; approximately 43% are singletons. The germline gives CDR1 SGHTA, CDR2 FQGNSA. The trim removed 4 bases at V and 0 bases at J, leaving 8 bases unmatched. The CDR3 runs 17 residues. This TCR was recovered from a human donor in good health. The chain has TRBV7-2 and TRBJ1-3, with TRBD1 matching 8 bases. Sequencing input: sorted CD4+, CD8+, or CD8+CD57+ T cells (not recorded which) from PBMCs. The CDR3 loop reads CASSWSGQGVSGNTIYF. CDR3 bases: TGTGCCAGCAGCTGGAGCGGACAGGGAGTCTCTGGAAACACCATATATTTT. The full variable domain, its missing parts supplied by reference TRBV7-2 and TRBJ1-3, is GAGVSQSPSNKVTEKGKDVELRCDPISGHTALYWYRQSLGQGLEFLIYFQGNSAPDKSGLPSDRFSAERTGGSVSTLTIQRTQQEDSAVYLCASSWSGQGVSGNTIYFGEGSWLTVV.